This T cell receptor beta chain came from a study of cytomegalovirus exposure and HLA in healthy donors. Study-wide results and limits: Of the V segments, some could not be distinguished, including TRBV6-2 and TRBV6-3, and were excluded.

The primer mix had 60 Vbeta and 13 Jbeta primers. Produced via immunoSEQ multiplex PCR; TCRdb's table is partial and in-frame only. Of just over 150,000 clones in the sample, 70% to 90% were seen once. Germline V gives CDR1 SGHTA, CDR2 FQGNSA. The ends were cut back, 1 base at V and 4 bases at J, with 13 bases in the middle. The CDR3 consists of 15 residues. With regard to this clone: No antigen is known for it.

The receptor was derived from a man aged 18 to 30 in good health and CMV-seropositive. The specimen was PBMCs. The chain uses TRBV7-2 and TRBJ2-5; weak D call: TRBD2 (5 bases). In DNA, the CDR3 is TGTGCCAGCAGCTTAGGTGCTAGTCGGGGAGAGACCCAGTACTTC. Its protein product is CASSLGASRGETQYF.